This T cell receptor (beta chain) was captured in a study of T cell changes during pregnancy in multiple sclerosis. This CDR3 spans 15 amino acids. Between the trimmed V and J ends, which lost 4 bases and 1 base, there was a span of 12 bases. From germline, CDR1 is SGHRS and CDR2 YFSETQ. This clone occurred once. Profiled with immunoSEQ multiplex PCR; TCRdb holds only in-frame clones, not every one. The table includes about 85,000 clones, more than 85% detected once. The gene calls are TRBV5-1 and TRBJ2-1; D call uncertain. The source was peripheral blood, collected in the first trimester of pregnancy. This TCR was sampled from a female donor with multiple sclerosis, enrolled in a pregnancy study. CDR3 in DNA: TGCGCCAGCAGCCCACCAGGAAGATCCTACAATGAGCAGTTCTTC. Translating gives CASSPPGRSYNEQFF.